This T cell receptor beta chain was sequenced during a study of T cells in Graves' hyperthyroidism and ophthalmopathy. V lost 3 bases, J lost 6 bases, and 0 bases lay in between. The CDR3 consists of 9 residues. Germline CDR1 is SNHLY and CDR2 is FYNNEI. RNA transcripts provided the source from which TCR beta CDR3 regions were amplified. First-round RT-PCR of the TCR CDR3 relied on the HTBI primer set. A single record per CDR3 protein comes from TCRdb applying MiXCR to the multiplex PCR reads. This sample has about 640,000 distinct CDR3 sequences; under 25% occur once, and the top ten carry over 30%. Points from the study as a whole: Most thyroid-expanded clonotypes above 0.001 were also found in blood.

Active moderate-to-severe ophthalmopathy, Clinical Activity Score at least 3, NOSPECS at least 4, under 3 months' duration. Diagnosing involved the use of clinical symptoms, serum thyroxine and TRAb, thyroid ultrasound and orbital computed tomography. Each 10 ml fresh peripheral blood draw supplied the PBMCs. This clonotype has at least ten counts. No antigen is known for it. Sequenced input: blood. V is TRBV2 and J is TRBJ2-7; no definite D call. This TCR was recovered from a young man with Graves' ophthalmopathy. As DNA, the CDR3 is TGTGCCAGCAGTGACGAGCAGTACTTC. Translation gives CASSDEQYF.